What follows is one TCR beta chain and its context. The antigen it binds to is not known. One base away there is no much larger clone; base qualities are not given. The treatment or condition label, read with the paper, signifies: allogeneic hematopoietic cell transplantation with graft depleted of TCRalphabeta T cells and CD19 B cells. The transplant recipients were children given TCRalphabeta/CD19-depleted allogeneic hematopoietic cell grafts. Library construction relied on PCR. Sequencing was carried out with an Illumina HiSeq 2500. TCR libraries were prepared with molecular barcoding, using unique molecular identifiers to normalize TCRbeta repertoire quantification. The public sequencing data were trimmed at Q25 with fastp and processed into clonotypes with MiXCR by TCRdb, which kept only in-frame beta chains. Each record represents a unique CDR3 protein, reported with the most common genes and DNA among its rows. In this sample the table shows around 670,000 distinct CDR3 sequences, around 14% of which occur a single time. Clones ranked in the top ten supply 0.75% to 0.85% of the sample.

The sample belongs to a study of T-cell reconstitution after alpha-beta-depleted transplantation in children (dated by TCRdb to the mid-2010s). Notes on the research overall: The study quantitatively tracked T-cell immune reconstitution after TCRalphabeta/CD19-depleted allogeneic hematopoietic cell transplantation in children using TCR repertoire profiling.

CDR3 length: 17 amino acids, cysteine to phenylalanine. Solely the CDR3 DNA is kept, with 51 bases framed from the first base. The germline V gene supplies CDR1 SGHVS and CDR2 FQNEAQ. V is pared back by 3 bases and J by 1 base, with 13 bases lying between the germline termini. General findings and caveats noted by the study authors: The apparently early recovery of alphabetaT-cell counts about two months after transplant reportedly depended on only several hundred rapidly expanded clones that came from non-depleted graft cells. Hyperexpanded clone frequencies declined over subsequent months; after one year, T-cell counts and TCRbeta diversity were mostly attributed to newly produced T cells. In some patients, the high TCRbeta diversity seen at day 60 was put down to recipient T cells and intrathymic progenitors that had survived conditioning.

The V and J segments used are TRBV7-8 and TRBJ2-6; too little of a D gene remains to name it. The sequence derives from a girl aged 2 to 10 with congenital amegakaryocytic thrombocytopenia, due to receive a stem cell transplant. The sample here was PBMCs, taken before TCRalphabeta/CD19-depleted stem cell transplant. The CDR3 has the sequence CASSFHRLGSGANVLTF. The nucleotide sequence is TGTGCCAGCAGCTTTCATCGGCTGGGATCTGGGGCCAACGTCCTGACTTTC.